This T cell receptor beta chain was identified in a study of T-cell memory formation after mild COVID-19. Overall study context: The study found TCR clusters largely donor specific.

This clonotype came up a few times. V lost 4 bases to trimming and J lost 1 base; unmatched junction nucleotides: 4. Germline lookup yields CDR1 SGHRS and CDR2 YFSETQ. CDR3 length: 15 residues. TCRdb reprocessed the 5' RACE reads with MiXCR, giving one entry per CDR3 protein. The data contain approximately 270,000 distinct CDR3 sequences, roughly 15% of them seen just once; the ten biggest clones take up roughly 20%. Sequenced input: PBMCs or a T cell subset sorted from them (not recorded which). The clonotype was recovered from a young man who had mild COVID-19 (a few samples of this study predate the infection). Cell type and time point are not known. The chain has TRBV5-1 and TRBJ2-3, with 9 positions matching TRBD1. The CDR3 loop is CASSRTGVGTDTQYF. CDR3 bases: TGCGCCAGCAGCAGGACAGGGGTCGGCACAGATACGCAGTATTTT.